These 18 T cell receptor beta chains share one sample of origin, sequenced in a study of blood T cell repertoires in COVID-19. Profiling relied on immunoSEQ multiplex PCR, and the TCRdb table lists in-frame clones only, not all of them. The table lists 65,000 to 80,000 clones, roughly 90% of them singletons, with around 2.5% in the top ten. The specimen sequenced was peripheral blood. These receptor sequences come from a man aged 65-85 years with active or convalescent COVID-19.

This clone occurred a few times. This rearrangement joins TRBV7-9 to TRBJ2-1, with TRBD2 matching 8 bases. CDR1 is SEHNR, CDR2 FQNEAQ, per germline (reference sequence). This CDR3 is built from 16 residues. The V gene end was trimmed by 5 bases and the J gene end by 4 bases; junction bases not matched to a gene: 10. The CDR3 here is CASSQSSGIGYNEQFF. As DNA, the CDR3 is TGTGCCAGCAGCCAGAGTAGCGGGATAGGATACAATGAGCAGTTCTTC.

The gene calls are TRBV6-4 and TRBJ2-2; 9 bases align to TRBD2. CDR3 length equals 15 residues. Trimming removed 7 bases from V and 7 bases from J; junction bases left unmatched: 10. Germline CDR1 and CDR2: MRHNA and SNTAGT. CDR3 DNA sequence: TGTGCCAGCAAACGGAGCGGGGGGCCGGACGGGGAGCTGTTTTTT. Protein sequence: CASKRSGGPDGELFF.

V and J are TRBV12-3 or TRBV12-4 and TRBJ1-1; D is ambiguous. The CDR3 is made up of 12 amino acids. V was clipped by 6 bases and J by 3 bases, with 8 bases between them. The CDR3 DNA sequence: TGTGCCAGCAGGGGAGAGCACACTGAAGCTTTCTTT. Translated, it gives CASRGEHTEAFF.

The chain joins TRBV11-3 to TRBJ2-3; D perhaps matches TRBD1 (5 bases). Trimming pared 8 bases from V and 2 bases from J, leaving 8 bases between. The CDR3 runs 12 residues. Germline V gene lookup returns CDR1 SGHNT and CDR2 YENEEA. The CDR3 DNA is TGTGCCAGCTCCAGGGACACAGATACGCAGTATTTT. Translating it yields CASSRDTDTQYF.

The chain links TRBV5-1 to TRBJ2-5, with TRBD2 matching 10 bases. V dropped 0 bases and J dropped 5; count of bases not matched to a gene: 10. Per the germline V gene, CDR1 is SGHRS and CDR2 is YFSETQ. CDR3 length equals 17 residues. CDR3 in DNA: TGCGCCAGCAGCTTGGCTGGCCAGCGGGGGGGCCGCGAGACCCAGTACTTC. Its protein is CASSLAGQRGGRETQYF.

The chain links TRBV28 to TRBJ2-3; 9 positions match TRBD2. CDR3 size: 19 residues. Germline V CDR1 and CDR2: MDHEN, SYDVKM. With 5 bases clipped from V and 0 bases from J, the junction kept 15 bases outside the gene matches. CDR3 residues: CASSPIAGVGLFSTDTQYF. DNA of the CDR3: TGTGCCAGCAGTCCGATAGCGGGAGTGGGGCTTTTTAGCACAGATACGCAGTATTTT. The full variable domain, rest sourced from reference TRBV28 and TRBJ2-3, is DVKVTQSSRYLVKRTGEKVFLECVQDMDHENMFWYRQDPGLGLRLIYFSYDVKMKEKGDIPEGYSVSREKKERFSLILESASTNQTSMYLCASSPIAGVGLFSTDTQYFGPGTRLTVL.

V and J are TRBV27 and TRBJ1-2, with 8 positions matching TRBD1. Losses at the gene ends were 6 bases for V and 5 bases for J; bases not matched to a gene: 8. The CDR3 is 14 residues long. Germline V gene data show CDR1 as MNHEY and CDR2 as SMNVEV (reference sequence). The CDR3: CASRRTGTLYGYTF. As DNA, the CDR3 is TGTGCCAGCAGACGGACAGGGACCCTTTATGGCTACACCTTC.

The rearrangement joins TRBV11-2 to TRBJ2-1, with TRBD2 matching over 9 bases. With V trimmed by 5 bases and J by 8 bases, 13 bases remained unmatched. This CDR3 contains 16 residues. Germline V gene lookup returns CDR1 SGHAT and CDR2 FQNNGV. CDR3 loop: CASSPTSRGGFDEQFF. The CDR3 DNA is TGTGCCAGCAGCCCTACTTCGCGGGGGGGCTTCGATGAGCAGTTCTTC.

J is TRBJ1-1 and V is TRBV5-1, with TRBD1 matching over 7 bases. V was pared by 4 bases and J by 5 bases, with 8 bases of the junction left unmatched. This CDR3 is 14 amino acids long. Germline V gene sequence: CDR1 SGHRS, CDR2 YFSETQ. Written as DNA, the CDR3 is TGCGCCAGCAGCCTCCCAACAGGGGATACTGAAGCTTTCTTT. It codes for CASSLPTGDTEAFF.

The chain uses TRBV7-9 and TRBJ2-1; D is uncertain. Germline V gene sequence: CDR1 SEHNR, CDR2 FQNEAQ (reference sequence). V was pared by 3 bases and J by 1 base, with 7 bases between. This CDR3 is 14 amino acids long. CDR3 sequence: CASSLSSSYNEQFF. In nucleotides, the CDR3 is TGTGCCAGCAGCTTGTCGTCTTCCTACAATGAGCAGTTCTTC.

This chain joins TRBV7-9 and TRBJ2-2, with 11 bases identical to TRBD1. V gave up 3 bases and J gave up 5 bases; unmatched junction bases: 5. Germline assignment: CDR1 SEHNR and CDR2 FQNEAQ (reference sequence). The CDR3 contains 16 residues. The CDR3, as DNA: TGTGCCAGCAGCTTGCCCGGGACAGGGGGAACCGGGGAGCTGTTTTTT. Translation gives CASSLPGTGGTGELFF.

This clone occurred once. The chain combines TRBV4-1 with TRBJ2-7; D perhaps matches TRBD2 (6 bases). CDR1 and CDR2 from the germline V gene are MGHRA and YSYEKL. V was trimmed by 4 bases and J by 6 bases, leaving 22 bases between them. This CDR3 has 16 residues. CDR3 amino acids: CASSLSRGGVKGEQYF. The DNA for the CDR3 is TGCGCCAGCAGCCTTTCCCGGGGCGGGGTTAAGGGCGAGCAGTACTTC.

The chain recombines TRBV2 with TRBJ2-7; no reliable D call. The CDR3 totals 13 residues. Trimming took 3 bases from V and 10 from J, leaving 16 bases between them. The V gene's germline CDR1 is SNHLY and CDR2 FYNNEI. The CDR3 nucleotides read TGTGCCAGCAGTGATCTTCGGGTGGCGGTCCAGTACTTC. Protein sequence: CASSDLRVAVQYF.

The gene calls are TRBV7-9 and TRBJ2-4, with 8 bases lining up with TRBD1. The CDR3 is made up of 16 amino acids. Germline trimming cut 5 bases from V and 0 bases from J; bases unmatched to any gene: 6. The germline V gene has CDR1 SEHNR and CDR2 FQNEAQ (reference sequence). CDR3 nucleotide sequence: TGTGCCAGCAGCGCGACAGGGGCCCTAGCCAAAAACATTCAGTACTTC. Translated, it gives CASSATGALAKNIQYF. The variable domain in full, completed from reference TRBV7-9 and TRBJ2-4, reads DTGVSQNPRHKITKRGQNVTFRCDPISEHNRLYWYRQTLGQGPEFLTYFQNEAQLEKSRLLSDRFSAERPKGSFSTLEIQRTEQGDSAMYLCASSATGALAKNIQYFGAGTRLSVL.

This clone occurred a few times. The chain carries TRBV11-3 and TRBJ2-1; unclear D gene. The CDR3 spans 13 residues. The germline V gene encodes CDR1 SGHNT and CDR2 YENEEA. With 1 base removed from V and 5 bases from J, the gap between germline ends came to 6 bases. Here the CDR3 reads CASSLGLNNEQFF. DNA of the CDR3: TGTGCCAGCAGCTTAGGACTGAACAATGAGCAGTTCTTC.

The chain uses TRBV10-2 and TRBJ2-5, with TRBD2 matching 9 bases. This CDR3 is built from 16 residues. The germline CDR1 and CDR2 sequences are WSHSY and SAAADI. V lost 0 bases, J lost 4 bases, and 6 bases stayed unmatched. The CDR3 DNA follows: TGCGCCAGCAGTGAGTCTAACCTAGCGGGGAGAGAGACCCAGTACTTC. As protein: CASSESNLAGRETQYF.

This rearrangement joins TRBV5-1 to TRBJ2-5; 7 positions match TRBD2. CDR1 is SGHRS, CDR2 YFSETQ, per germline. The CDR3 has 18 residues. V was pared by 2 bases and J by 2 bases, with 15 bases of the junction left unmatched. CDR3 bases: TGCGCCAGCAGCTTAGGATCTAGGGCGGGGGTCGCGCAAGAGACCCAGTACTTC. Residues: CASSLGSRAGVAQETQYF.

J is TRBJ1-1 and V is TRBV2; the D is unclear. This CDR3 region has 14 residues. Germline CDR1 and CDR2: SNHLY and FYNNEI. V dropped 3 bases and J dropped 1 base, with 9 bases sitting between them. CDR3 DNA: TGTGCCAGCAGTGATTGGGCGGGGAACACTGAAGCTTTCTTT. Its translation is CASSDWAGNTEAFF.